This T cell receptor beta chain was sequenced for a study of OX40 agonist ivuxolimab in advanced cancers. The V gene's germline CDR1 is SQVTM and CDR2 ANQGSEA. The CDR3 consists of 12 residues. V gave up 2 bases and J gave up 6 bases, with 10 bases separating them. Profiled with immunoSEQ multiplex PCR; TCRdb holds only in-frame clones, not every one. The sample shows around 44,000 clones, approximately 83% of them seen only once. This receptor was identified in an adult with an advanced solid tumor such as melanoma, head and neck, liver or kidney cancer. The source material was CD4+ or CD8+ T cells sorted from blood, sampled in a trial of the OX40 agonist ivuxolimab. The chain recombines TRBV29-1 with TRBJ1-2, with D unresolved. The CDR3 DNA sequence: TGCAGCGTTGAATGGCCCGGGCATGGCTACACCTTC. It yields the protein CSVEWPGHGYTF. Supplemented by reference TRBV29-1 and TRBJ1-2, the full variable domain reads SAVISQKPSRDICQRGTSLTIQCQVDSQVTMMFWYRQQPGQSLTLIATANQGSEATYESGFVIDKFPISRPNLTFSTLTVSNMSPEDSSIYLCSVEWPGHGYTFGSGTRLTVV.